Sequencing of this T cell receptor beta chain was carried out in a study of cytomegalovirus exposure and HLA in healthy donors. Broader study findings: A later analysis reportedly identified an Asian-associated ancestry cluster as carrying fewer N-insertions than the roughly 670-donor mean.

Notes on this clone: What it recognizes is unknown.

This CDR3 is built from 16 residues. CDR1 LNHDA and CDR2 SQIVND come from the germline V gene (reference sequence). Trimming took 3 bases from V and 1 from J; bases not matched to a gene: 4. With 60 Vbeta and 13 Jbeta primers, the PCR was carried out. Produced via immunoSEQ multiplex PCR; TCRdb's table is partial and in-frame only. The table lists roughly 120,000 clones, approximately 81% of them singletons. The sample was PBMCs. This TCR came from a man younger than 30 in good health and CMV-seronegative. The J gene is TRBJ1-5, the V gene TRBV19, with 9 positions matching TRBD1. The CDR3 is CASSISDRGSNQPQHF. For the CDR3, the DNA is TGTGCCAGTAGTATCTCGGACAGGGGAAGCAATCAGCCCCAGCATTTT.